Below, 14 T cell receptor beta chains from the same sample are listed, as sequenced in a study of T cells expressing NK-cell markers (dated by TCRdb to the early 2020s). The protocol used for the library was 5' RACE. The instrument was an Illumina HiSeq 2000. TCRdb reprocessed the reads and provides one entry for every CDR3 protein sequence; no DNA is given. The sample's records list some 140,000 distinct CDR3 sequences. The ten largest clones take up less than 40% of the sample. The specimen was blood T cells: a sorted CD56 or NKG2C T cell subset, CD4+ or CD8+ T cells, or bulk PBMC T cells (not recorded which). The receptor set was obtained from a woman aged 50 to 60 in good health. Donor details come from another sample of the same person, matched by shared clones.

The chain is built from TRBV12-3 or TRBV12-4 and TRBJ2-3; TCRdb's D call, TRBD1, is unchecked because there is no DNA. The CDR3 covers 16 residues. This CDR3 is CASTQDRVGGTDTQYF.

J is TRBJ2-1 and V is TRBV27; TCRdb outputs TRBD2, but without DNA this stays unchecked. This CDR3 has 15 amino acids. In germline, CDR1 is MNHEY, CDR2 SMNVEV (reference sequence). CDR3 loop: CASSSRLDSYNEQFF.

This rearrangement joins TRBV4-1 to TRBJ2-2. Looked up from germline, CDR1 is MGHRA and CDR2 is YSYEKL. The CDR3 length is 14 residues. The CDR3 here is CASSQAFAAGELFF.

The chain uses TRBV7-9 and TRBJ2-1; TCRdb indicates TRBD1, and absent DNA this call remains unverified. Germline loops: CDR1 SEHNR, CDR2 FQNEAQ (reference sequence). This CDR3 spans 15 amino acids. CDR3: CASSFSMGDYNEQFF.

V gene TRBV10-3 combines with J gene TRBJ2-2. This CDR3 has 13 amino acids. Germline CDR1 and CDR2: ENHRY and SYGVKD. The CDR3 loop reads CAIPVRNTGELFF.

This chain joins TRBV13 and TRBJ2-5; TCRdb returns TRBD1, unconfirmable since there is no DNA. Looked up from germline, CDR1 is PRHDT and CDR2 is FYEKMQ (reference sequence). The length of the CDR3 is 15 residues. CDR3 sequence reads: CASSREGRGSETQYF.

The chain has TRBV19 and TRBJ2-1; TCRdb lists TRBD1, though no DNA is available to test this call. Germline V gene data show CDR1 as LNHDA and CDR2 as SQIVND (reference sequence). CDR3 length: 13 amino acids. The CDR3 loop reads CASSIITGPEQFF.

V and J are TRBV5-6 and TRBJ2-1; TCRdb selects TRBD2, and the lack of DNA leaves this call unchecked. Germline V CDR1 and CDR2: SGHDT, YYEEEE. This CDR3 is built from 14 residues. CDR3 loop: CASSLAPRWEEQFF. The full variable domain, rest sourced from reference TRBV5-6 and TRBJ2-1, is DAGVTQSPTHLIKTRGQQVTLRCSPKSGHDTVSWYQQALGQGPQFIFQYYEEEERQRGNFPDRFSGHQFPNYSSELNVNALLLGDSALYLCASSLAPRWEEQFFGPGTRLTVL.

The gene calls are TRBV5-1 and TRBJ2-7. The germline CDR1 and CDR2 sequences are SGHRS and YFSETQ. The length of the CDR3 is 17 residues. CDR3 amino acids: CASSPTLTSGSSYEQYF.

The CDR3 is CASSVRDGDQPQHF. This chain joins TRBV6-5 and TRBJ1-5; TCRdb reports TRBD1, a call that lacks DNA to check it against. Germline V lookup: CDR1 MNHEY, CDR2 SVGAGI. The CDR3 length is 14 residues.

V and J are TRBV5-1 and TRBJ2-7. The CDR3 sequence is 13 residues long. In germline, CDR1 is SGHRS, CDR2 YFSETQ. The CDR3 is CASSLSTTYEQYF.

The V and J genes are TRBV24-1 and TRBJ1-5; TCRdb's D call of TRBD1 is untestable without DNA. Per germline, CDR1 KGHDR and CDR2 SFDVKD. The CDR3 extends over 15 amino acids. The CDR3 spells CATSGDRYSNQPQHF.

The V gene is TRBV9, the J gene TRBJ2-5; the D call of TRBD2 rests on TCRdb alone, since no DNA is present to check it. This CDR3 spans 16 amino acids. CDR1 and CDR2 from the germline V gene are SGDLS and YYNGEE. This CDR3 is CASTQGPGTSRETQYF.

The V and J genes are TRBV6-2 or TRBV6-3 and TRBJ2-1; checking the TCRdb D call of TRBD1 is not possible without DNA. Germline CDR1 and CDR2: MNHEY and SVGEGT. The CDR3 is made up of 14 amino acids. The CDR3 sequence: CASSDSQGVDEQFF.